One and the same sample provided the 25 T cell receptor beta chains below, sequenced in a study of blood T cell repertoires in COVID-19. Profiled with immunoSEQ multiplex PCR; TCRdb holds only in-frame clones, not every one. The sample lists under 200,000 clones, roughly 84% occurring once. Sample: peripheral blood. Source of these receptors: a man in his fifties or sixties who had recovered from COVID-19.

The chain uses TRBV4-3 and TRBJ2-7; no reliable D call. From germline, CDR1 is LGHNA and CDR2 YSLEER. The V and J ends lost 0 bases and 2 bases respectively, with 11 bases between them. The length of the CDR3 is 15 residues. The CDR3 DNA is TGCGCCAGCAGCCAAGATTTGACACTCCCCTACGAGCAGTACTTC. Its protein product is CASSQDLTLPYEQYF.

This sequence joins TRBV7-2 and TRBJ2-2; TRBD1 matches 7 bases. The germline gives CDR1 SGHTA, CDR2 FQGNSA. The CDR3 consists of 14 residues. V lost 2 bases to trimming and J lost 7 bases; unmatched junction nucleotides: 4. The CDR3 nucleotides are TGTGCCAGCAGCTTAACAGGGGACGGCGGGGAGCTGTTTTTT. It encodes CASSLTGDGGELFF.

This chain links TRBV27 with TRBJ1-1, with unresolved D. V lost 2 bases, J lost 1 base, and 5 bases lay in between. The CDR3 covers 13 residues. The germline gives CDR1 MNHEY, CDR2 SMNVEV (reference sequence). CDR3 DNA: TGTGCCAGCAGTTTAGGAGAGAACACTGAAGCTTTCTTT. This gives the protein CASSLGENTEAFF.

The rearrangement uses TRBV6-5 and TRBJ2-5; D is ambiguous. Germline loops: CDR1 MNHEY, CDR2 SVGAGI. V lost 4 bases and J lost 0, with 15 bases in between. This CDR3 contains 16 residues. The CDR3 loop reads CASSSRQRTYQETQYF. In nucleotides, the CDR3 is TGTGCCAGCAGTTCCCGGCAGCGTACGTACCAAGAGACCCAGTACTTC.

CDR3 DNA sequence: TGTGCCAGCAGTCCCGGACAGGGACCGTTCTTC. Translated, it gives CASSPGQGPFF. The rearrangement uses TRBV2 and TRBJ2-1; the match to TRBD1 covers 8 bases. The CDR3 has 11 amino acids. CDR1 is SNHLY, CDR2 FYNNEI, per germline. The junction had 6 bases not matched to a gene; V was cut back by 5 bases and J by 15 bases.

The chain joins TRBV5-5 to TRBJ1-1, with D hard to call. The V gene lost 2 bases and the J gene lost 6 bases, with 11 bases spanning the gap. The CDR3 is made up of 13 amino acids. The germline V gene has CDR1 SGHKS and CDR2 YYEKEE (reference sequence). The CDR3 DNA reads as TGTGCCAGCAGCTTAGGAGGGTGGTCTGAAGCTTTCTTT. Residues: CASSLGGWSEAFF.

This clone has more than one count but fewer than ten. V usage is TRBV28 and J usage is TRBJ1-2; D is unclear. Looked up from germline, CDR1 is MDHEN and CDR2 is SYDVKM. This CDR3 has 12 amino acids. With 4 bases removed from V and 3 bases from J, the gap between germline ends came to 6 bases. The CDR3 DNA reads TGTGCCAGCAGTTGGCAGGACTATGGCTACACCTTC. This translates into CASSWQDYGYTF.

The chain carries TRBV3-1 (or the pseudogene TRBV3-2) and TRBJ2-1; TRBD1 agrees at 9 bases. There are 16 residues in the CDR3. Germline V gene lookup returns CDR1 LGHDT and CDR2 YNNKEL (reference sequence). J was trimmed by 9 bases and V by 1 base; bases with no gene match: 10. The CDR3 coding sequence is TGTGCCAGCAGCCAAGGGTCCGGGACAGGGTACGGTGAGCAGTTCTTC. Translation gives CASSQGSGTGYGEQFF.

The CDR3: CASSSGTEGNTIYF. CDR3 DNA: TGTGCCAGCAGCTCCGGGACAGAAGGAAACACCATATATTTT. The V call is TRBV7-3, the J call TRBJ1-3; 7 nucleotides line up with TRBD1. The CDR3 length is 14 residues. J gave up 4 bases and V 4 bases, and 4 bases lay outside the gene matches. Germline V lookup: CDR1 SGHTA, CDR2 FQGTGA. The full variable domain, with the rest looked up from reference TRBV7-3 and TRBJ1-3, is GAGVSQTPSNKVTEKGKYVELRCDPISGHTALYWYRQSLGQGPEFLIYFQGTGAADDSGLPNDRFFAVRPEGSVSTLKIQRTERGDSAVYLCASSSGTEGNTIYFGEGSWLTVV.

The chain employs TRBV2 and TRBJ2-1, with 15 bases fitting TRBD2. Germline CDR1 SNHLY, CDR2 FYNNEI. This CDR3 is built from 20 residues. Trimming cost V 7 bases and J 6 bases; bases outside gene matches: 19. For the CDR3, the DNA is TGTGCCAGCACCGATAATGTCGGACTAGCGGGGGGGCTAGGGTCCAATGAGCAGTTCTTC. Protein: CASTDNVGLAGGLGSNEQFF.

The chain recombines TRBV6-5 with TRBJ2-7, with D possibly matching TRBD2 (6 bases). The germline CDR1 and CDR2 sequences are MNHEY and SVGAGI. The germline V and J ends were trimmed by 2 bases and 4 bases, with 9 bases remaining between them. This CDR3 has 13 residues. CDR3 amino acids: CASSYGTLYEQYF. As DNA, the CDR3 is TGTGCCAGCAGTTACGGGACTTTATACGAGCAGTACTTC.

This clone has just one count. The J gene is TRBJ1-1, the V gene TRBV19; D possibly corresponds to TRBD1 (5 bases). Germline V lookup: CDR1 LNHDA, CDR2 SQIVND (reference sequence). The CDR3 consists of 15 residues. The ends were cut back, 6 bases at V and 3 bases at J, with 17 bases in the middle. CDR3 protein: CASRPGGQGHTEAFF. In nucleotides, the CDR3 is TGTGCCAGTAGGCCGGGAGGGCAGGGACACACTGAAGCTTTCTTT.

CDR3 protein: CASCSLTGFYGYTF. The CDR3 DNA sequence: TGTGCCAGCTGTTCCCTCACAGGTTTCTATGGCTACACCTTC. The chain is built from TRBV27 and TRBJ1-2; possibly TRBD1 for D (5 bases). This CDR3 is built from 14 residues. Germline lookup yields CDR1 MNHEY and CDR2 SMNVEV (reference sequence). V lost 8 bases to trimming and J lost 4 bases, with 17 bases between them.

The J gene is TRBJ2-1, the V gene TRBV4-1, with TRBD2 matching over 7 bases. The CDR3 has 17 amino acids. Trimming took 4 bases from V and 0 from J; bases not matched to a gene: 9. Germline CDR1 MGHRA, CDR2 YSYEKL. As DNA, the CDR3 is TGCGCCAGCAGCCTTGATCCTCCTAGCGGCTCCTACAATGAGCAGTTCTTC. Translated, it gives CASSLDPPSGSYNEQFF.

This chain joins TRBV2 and TRBJ1-1; a possible D gene is TRBD1 (5 bases). V was cut by 6 bases and J by 5 bases, with 10 bases left in between. Germline V gene data show CDR1 as SNHLY and CDR2 as FYNNEI. CDR3 length equals 12 residues. The CDR3, as DNA: TGTGCCAGCAGGTTCGGGGGTACTGAAGCTTTCTTT. Translating it yields CASRFGGTEAFF.

This chain connects TRBV7-3 to TRBJ2-3; no firm D call. The CDR3 consists of 14 residues. The germline gives CDR1 SGHTA, CDR2 FQGTGA. V was pared by 8 bases and J by 2 bases, with 14 bases between. The CDR3 bases are TGTGCCAGCGGCGGTTCCCAGCCCACAGATACGCAGTATTTT. This codes for CASGGSQPTDTQYF.

V and J are TRBV4-3 and TRBJ2-6; a possible D gene is TRBD2 (6 bases). This CDR3 has 16 residues. V was trimmed by 3 bases and J by 0 bases, leaving 9 bases between them. The germline gives CDR1 LGHNA, CDR2 YSLEER. The CDR3 reads CASSHPGSSGANVLTF. The CDR3 nucleotides are TGCGCCAGCAGCCACCCCGGGAGCTCTGGGGCCAACGTCCTGACTTTC.

CDR3 amino acids: CASSYEGRLNTEAFF. CDR3 sequence (DNA): TGTGCCAGCAGTTACGAGGGCAGACTGAACACTGAAGCTTTCTTT. This chain joins TRBV6-5 and TRBJ1-1; D remains ambiguous. This CDR3 is 15 amino acids long. Germline values: CDR1 MNHEY, CDR2 SVGAGI. V lost 2 bases, J lost 0 bases, and 10 bases lay in between.

J is TRBJ1-2 and V is TRBV4-1, with 10 bases identical to TRBD1. The CDR3 is made up of 17 amino acids. V was clipped by 1 base and J by 4 bases; unmatched bases: 9. Germline CDR1 is MGHRA and CDR2 is YSYEKL. The CDR3 nucleotides are TGCGCCAGCAGCCAAGCCGGGGACAGGGGAATCGCCTATGGCTACACCTTC. This encodes CASSQAGDRGIAYGYTF.

The V and J genes are TRBV6-4 and TRBJ2-3; 10 bases line up with TRBD1. The V and J ends lost 0 bases and 9 bases, in that order; junction bases with no gene match: 6. The CDR3 runs 15 residues. From germline, CDR1 is MRHNA and CDR2 SNTAGT. CDR3 residues: CASSDSGQGRATQYF. CDR3 bases: TGTGCCAGCAGTGACTCGGGACAGGGGCGTGCGACGCAGTATTTT.

This clone has a handful of counts. V and J are TRBV2 and TRBJ1-6, with TRBD1 identical over 7 bases. V shed 2 bases, J shed 9 bases, and the junction held 16 bases outside the gene matches. Germline CDR1 SNHLY, CDR2 FYNNEI. This CDR3 has 18 amino acids. In DNA, the CDR3 is TGTGCCAGCAGTGAAACCGGATCTAGGACAGGCTCAATTTCACCCCTCCACTTT. Encoded protein: CASSETGSRTGSISPLHF.

The rearrangement links TRBV11-2 to TRBJ1-6; D gene unclear. Germline V CDR1 and CDR2: SGHAT, FQNNGV. CDR3 length equals 13 residues. The V and J ends lost 1 base and 9 bases respectively, with 7 bases between them. CDR3 region: CASSLGRFSPLHF. CDR3 sequence (DNA): TGTGCCAGCAGCTTAGGCCGGTTTTCACCCCTCCACTTT. The entire variable domain, with the rest obtained from reference TRBV11-2 and TRBJ1-6, is as follows: EAGVAQSPRYKIIEKRQSVAFWCNPISGHATLYWYQQILGQGPKLLIQFQNNGVVDDSQLPKDRFSAERLKGVDSTLKIQPAKLEDSAVYLCASSLGRFSPLHFGNGTRLTVT.

CDR3 sequence: CAISPVSTDTQYF. Here the CDR3 DNA reads TGTGCCATCAGTCCAGTGAGCACAGATACGCAGTATTTT. The rearrangement uses TRBV10-3 and TRBJ2-3; no firm D call. Trimming removed 5 bases at V and 0 bases at J, with 6 bases between. The CDR3 has 13 residues. The germline V gene has CDR1 ENHRY and CDR2 SYGVKD.

The rearrangement links TRBV7-3 to TRBJ2-1; 10 bases are shared with TRBD1. Losses at the gene ends were 6 bases for V and 7 bases for J; bases not matched to a gene: 9. Germline CDR1 and CDR2: SGHTA and FQGTGA. This CDR3 contains 15 residues. CDR3 region: CASSLPGTGDNEQFF. The CDR3 nucleotides read TGTGCCAGCAGTCTACCCGGGACAGGGGATAATGAGCAGTTCTTC.

DNA of the CDR3: TGTGCCAGCAGTACAGGGGTGGGAAACACCATATATTTT. Translating it yields CASSTGVGNTIYF. The chain recombines TRBV6-5 with TRBJ1-3, with TRBD1 identical over 7 bases. V dropped 5 bases and J dropped 4; count of bases not matched to a gene: 2. The germline V gene has CDR1 MNHEY and CDR2 SVGAGI. This CDR3 is built from 13 residues.